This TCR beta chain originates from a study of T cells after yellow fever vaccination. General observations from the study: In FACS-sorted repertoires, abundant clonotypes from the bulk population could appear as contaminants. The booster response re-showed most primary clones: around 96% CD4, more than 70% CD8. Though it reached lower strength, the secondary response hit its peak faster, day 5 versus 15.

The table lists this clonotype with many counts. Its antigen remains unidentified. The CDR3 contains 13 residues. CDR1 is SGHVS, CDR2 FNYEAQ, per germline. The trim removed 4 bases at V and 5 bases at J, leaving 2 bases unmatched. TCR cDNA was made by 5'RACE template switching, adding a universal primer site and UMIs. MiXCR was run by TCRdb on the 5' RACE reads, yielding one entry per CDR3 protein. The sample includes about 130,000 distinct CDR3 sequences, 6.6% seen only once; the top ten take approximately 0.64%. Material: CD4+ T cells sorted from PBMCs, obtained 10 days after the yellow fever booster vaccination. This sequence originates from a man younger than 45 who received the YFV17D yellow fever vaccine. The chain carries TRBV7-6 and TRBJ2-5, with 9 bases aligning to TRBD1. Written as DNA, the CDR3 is TGTGCCAGCAGCTGGACAGGGGAGGAGACCCAGTACTTC. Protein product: CASSWTGEETQYF.